This T cell receptor beta chain was sequenced in a study of cytomegalovirus exposure and HLA in healthy donors. General study results and limits: There were several of the most significant clusters that appeared linked to common viral pathogens in a later analysis. Cytomegalovirus association was listed for 170 or so TCR beta chains.

Germline lookup yields CDR1 MDHEN and CDR2 SYDVKM. With 9 bases clipped from V and 6 bases from J, the junction kept 5 bases outside the gene matches. The CDR3 consists of 13 residues. In the case of this clone: Its antigen remains unidentified.

13 Jbeta primers and 60 Vbeta primers were used for the PCR. Some clones are missing from TCRdb's copy, which holds only in-frame ones; the method was immunoSEQ multiplex PCR. The table includes 65,000 to 95,000 clones, more than 60% detected once. The sample taken for sequencing was PBMCs. The chain joins TRBV28 to TRBJ1-4; 9 positions match TRBD1. This TCR was sampled from a human donor in good health. CDR3 in amino acids: CASTGGVDEKLFF. CDR3 nucleotide sequence: TGTGCCAGTACAGGGGGCGTAGATGAAAAACTGTTTTTT.